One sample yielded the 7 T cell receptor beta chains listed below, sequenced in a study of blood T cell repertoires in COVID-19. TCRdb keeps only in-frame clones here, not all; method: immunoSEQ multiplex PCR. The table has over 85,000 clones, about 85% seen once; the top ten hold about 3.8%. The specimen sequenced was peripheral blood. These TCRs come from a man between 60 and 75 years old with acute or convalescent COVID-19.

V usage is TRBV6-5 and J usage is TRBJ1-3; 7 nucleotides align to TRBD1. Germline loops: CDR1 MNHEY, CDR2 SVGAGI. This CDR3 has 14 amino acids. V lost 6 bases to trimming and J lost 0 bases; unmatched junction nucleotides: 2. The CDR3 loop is CASRGTASGNTIYF. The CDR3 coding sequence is TGTGCCAGCAGGGGGACAGCCTCTGGAAACACCATATATTTT.

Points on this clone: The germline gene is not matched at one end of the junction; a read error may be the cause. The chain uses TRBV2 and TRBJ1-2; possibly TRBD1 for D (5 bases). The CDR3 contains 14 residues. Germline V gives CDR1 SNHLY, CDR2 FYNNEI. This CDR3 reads CTSSWGGANYGYTF. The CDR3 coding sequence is TGTACCAGCTCGTGGGGGGGAGCTAACTATGGCTACACCTTC.

As DNA, the CDR3 is TGTGCCAGCAAGCGGACGGAGAACACTGAAGCTTTCTTT. Encoded protein: CASKRTENTEAFF. The rearrangement links TRBV12-3 or TRBV12-4 to TRBJ1-1; D is unresolved. Trimming shortened V by 7 bases and J by 1 base, and 10 bases separated the two germline ends. CDR3 length equals 13 residues.

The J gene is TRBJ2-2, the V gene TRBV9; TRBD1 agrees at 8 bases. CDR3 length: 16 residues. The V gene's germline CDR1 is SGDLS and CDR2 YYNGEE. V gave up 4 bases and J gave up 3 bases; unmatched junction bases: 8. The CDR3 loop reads CASSPRGQEHTGELFF. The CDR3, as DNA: TGTGCCAGCAGCCCCCGGGGACAGGAGCACACCGGGGAGCTGTTTTTT.

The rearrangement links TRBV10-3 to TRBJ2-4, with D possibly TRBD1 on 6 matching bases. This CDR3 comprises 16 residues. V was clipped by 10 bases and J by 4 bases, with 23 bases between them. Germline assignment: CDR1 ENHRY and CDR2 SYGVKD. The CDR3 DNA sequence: TGTGCCACCACCGGCGACAGGAGCGCTGAGAAAAACATTCAGTACTTC. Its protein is CATTGDRSAEKNIQYF.

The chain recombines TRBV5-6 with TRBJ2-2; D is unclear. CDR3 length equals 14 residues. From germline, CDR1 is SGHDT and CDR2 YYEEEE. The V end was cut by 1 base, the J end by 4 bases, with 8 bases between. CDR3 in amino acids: CASSLLQITGELFF. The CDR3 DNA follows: TGTGCCAGCAGCTTGCTACAGATCACCGGGGAGCTGTTTTTT.

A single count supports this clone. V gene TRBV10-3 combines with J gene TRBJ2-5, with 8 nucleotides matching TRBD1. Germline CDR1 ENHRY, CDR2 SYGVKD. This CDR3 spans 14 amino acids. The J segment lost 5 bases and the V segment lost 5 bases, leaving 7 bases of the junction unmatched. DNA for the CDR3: TGTGCCATCAGTCAGGGGGCGCTACTCGAGACCCAGTACTTC. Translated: CAISQGALLETQYF.